The TCR beta chain described here comes from a study of T cell clonality in common variable immunodeficiency. Details on this clone: The antigen is unknown.

Study observations and caveats: Reportedly, TCR beta sequences from common variable immunodeficiency showed fewer deletions and N-nucleotide insertions. Compared with controls, CVID subjects had fewer shared TCRbeta clones.

Sequencing used immunoSEQ multiplex PCR; TCRdb keeps in-frame clones, though not all of them. The data show under 35,000 clones, with none appearing a single time. This TCR was recovered from a person aged 18-70 years in good health. Sequencing used peripheral blood mononuclear cells.

This CDR3 reads CASSSKTGDNSPLHF. CDR3 DNA (partial): TGTGCCAGCAGCTCTAAAACGGGGGACAATTCACCC. The gene calls are TRBV11-2 and TRBJ1-6; weak D call: TRBD1 (5 bases). The read finishes 3 residues shy of the CDR3 end, and the germline J gene is used to complete it. Germline V gene sequence: CDR1 SGHAT, CDR2 FQNNGV. Trimming took 4 bases from V and 7 from J, leaving 14 bases between them. This CDR3 is built from 15 residues.